These 9 T cell receptor beta chains were sequenced from one sample in a study of cytomegalovirus exposure and HLA in healthy donors. This PCR relied on a set of 60 Vbeta primers and 13 Jbeta primers. TCRdb's table, derived via immunoSEQ multiplex PCR, lists solely in-frame clones and lacks some. Found here are about 64,000 clones, roughly 87% of them singletons; the top ten hold around 11%. Sequencing used PBMCs. Source of these receptors: a female donor in good health and CMV-seronegative.

This clone showed up just once. The J gene is TRBJ2-7, the V gene TRBV7-2; 13 bases map to TRBD2. The germline V gene has CDR1 SGHTA and CDR2 FQGNSA. This CDR3 has 16 residues. J lost 2 bases, V lost 5 bases, and 6 bases had no gene match. As DNA, the CDR3 is TGTGCCAGCAGCCCGGGACTAGCGGGAACAGCCTACGAGCAGTACTTC. Amino acids: CASSPGLAGTAYEQYF.

The rearrangement uses TRBV6-5 and TRBJ2-7; TRBD1 might be the D (5 bases). The V and J ends lost 0 bases and 2 bases respectively, with 8 bases between them. This CDR3 region has 14 residues. The germline CDR1 and CDR2 sequences are MNHEY and SVGAGI. CDR3 sequence (DNA): TGTGCCAGCAGTTACTCCCAGGGCACCTACGAGCAGTACTTC. Translated: CASSYSQGTYEQYF.

V and J are TRBV5-8 and TRBJ2-7; D is perhaps TRBD1 (6 bases). Germline CDR1 is SGHTS and CDR2 is YDEGEE. The germline V and J ends were trimmed by 5 bases and 7 bases, with 22 bases remaining between them. The CDR3 has 15 residues. CDR3 in amino acids: CASSNFGTLVREQYF. The DNA for the CDR3 is TGTGCCAGCAGTAACTTTGGGACACTCGTGAGGGAGCAGTACTTC.

The V and J genes are TRBV6-6 and TRBJ2-3; 10 bases agree with TRBD1. This CDR3 contains 15 residues. The V and J ends lost 6 bases and 4 bases, in that order; junction bases with no gene match: 7. Germline V lookup: CDR1 MNHNY, CDR2 SVGAGI (reference sequence). In DNA, the CDR3 is TGTGCCAGCAGGGGACAGGGGATAGGCGCAGATACGCAGTATTTT. Its protein product is CASRGQGIGADTQYF.

The gene calls are TRBV10-2 and TRBJ2-1, with 8 bases fitting TRBD2. With V trimmed by 0 bases and J by 3 bases, 13 bases remained unmatched. The CDR3 covers 19 residues. Germline CDR1 WSHSY, CDR2 SAAADI. The CDR3 DNA sequence: TGCGCCAGCAGTGAGTCGTTAGCGGGGTTAACGAGAAGCTACAATGAGCAGTTCTTC. This gives the protein CASSESLAGLTRSYNEQFF.

This chain joins TRBV5-5 and TRBJ1-1; D is undetermined. The V end was cut by 0 bases, the J end by 3 bases, with 9 bases between. The CDR3 runs 14 residues. Germline CDR1 and CDR2: SGHKS and YYEKEE (reference sequence). For the CDR3, the DNA is TGTGCCAGCAGCTTGGGGGCGAGGGACACTGAAGCTTTCTTT. This encodes CASSLGARDTEAFF. Supplemented by reference TRBV5-5 and TRBJ1-1, the full variable domain reads DAGVTQSPTHLIKTRGQQVTLRCSPISGHKSVSWYQQVLGQGPQFIFQYYEKEERGRGNFPDRFSARQFPNYSSELNVNALLLGDSALYLCASSLGARDTEAFFGQGTRLTVV.

The chain has TRBV9 and TRBJ1-1; no clear D gene. In germline, CDR1 is SGDLS, CDR2 YYNGEE. V dropped 7 bases and J dropped 0 bases, with 10 bases sitting between them. This CDR3 spans 13 amino acids. CDR3 in DNA: TGTGCCAGCGCCCAGGCATTGAACACTGAAGCTTTCTTT. This translates into CASAQALNTEAFF.

The CDR3 protein is CASSSRGAPTGELFF. The CDR3 DNA is TGCGCCAGCAGCTCGCGGGGGGCCCCCACCGGGGAGCTGTTTTTT. V usage is TRBV5-1 and J usage is TRBJ2-2; TRBD2 aligns across 8 bases. The CDR3 spans 15 residues. V shed 3 bases, J shed 4 bases, and the junction held 5 bases outside the gene matches. CDR1 and CDR2 (germline): SGHRS, YFSETQ.

V usage is TRBV11-2 and J usage is TRBJ2-7, with TRBD1 as a possible D gene (6 bases). The germline gives CDR1 SGHAT, CDR2 FQNNGV. The V end was cut by 8 bases, the J end by 2 bases, with 13 bases between. The CDR3 runs 13 residues. The CDR3: CASGEGQAYEQYF. Written as DNA, the CDR3 is TGTGCCAGCGGAGAGGGACAAGCCTACGAGCAGTACTTC.